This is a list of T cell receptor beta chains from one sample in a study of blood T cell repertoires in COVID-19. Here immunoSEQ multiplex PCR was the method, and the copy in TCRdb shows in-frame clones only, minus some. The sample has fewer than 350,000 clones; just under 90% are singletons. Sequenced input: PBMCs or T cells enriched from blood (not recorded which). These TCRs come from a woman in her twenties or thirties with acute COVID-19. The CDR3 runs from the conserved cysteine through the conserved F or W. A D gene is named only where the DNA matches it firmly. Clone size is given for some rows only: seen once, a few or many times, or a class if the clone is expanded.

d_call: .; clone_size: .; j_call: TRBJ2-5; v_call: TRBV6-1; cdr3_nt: TGTGCCAGCAGTGAATGGGACAAAACACAAGAGACCCAGTACTTC; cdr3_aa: CASSEWDKTQETQYF
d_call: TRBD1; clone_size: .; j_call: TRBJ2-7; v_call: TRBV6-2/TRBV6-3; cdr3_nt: TGTGCCAGCAGTTACCCCCTTTGGCAGGGGGACGCCTACGAGCAGTACTTC; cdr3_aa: CASSYPLWQGDAYEQYF
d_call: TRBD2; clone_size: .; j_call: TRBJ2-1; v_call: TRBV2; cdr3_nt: TGTGCCAGCAGTGGGGGGGGACCGAGCTCCTACAATGAGCAGTTCTTC; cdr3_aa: CASSGGGPSSYNEQFF
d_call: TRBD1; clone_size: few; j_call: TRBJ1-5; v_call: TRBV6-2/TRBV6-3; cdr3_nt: TGTGCCAGCAGCCTGCCTTGGACAGGCCCATGGTGGGATCAGCCCCAGCATTTT; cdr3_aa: CASSLPWTGPWWDQPQHF
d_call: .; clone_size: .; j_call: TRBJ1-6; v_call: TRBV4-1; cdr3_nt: TGCGCCAGCAGCCAAGAACTCCCTAAATCCGGGCCCCTCCACTTT; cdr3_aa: CASSQELPKSGPLHF
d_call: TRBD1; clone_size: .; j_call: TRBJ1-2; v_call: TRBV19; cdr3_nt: TGTGCCAGTAGTATATCTAGACAGGGGATTTATGGCTACACCTTC; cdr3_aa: CASSISRQGIYGYTF
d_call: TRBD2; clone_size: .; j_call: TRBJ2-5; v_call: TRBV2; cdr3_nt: TGTGCCAGCAGTCGGGGGTCGGGAGGGGAGACCCAGTACTTC; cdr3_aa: CASSRGSGGETQYF
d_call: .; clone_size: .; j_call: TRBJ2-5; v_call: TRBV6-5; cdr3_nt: TGTGCCAGCAGTTATAACAGTAATGGGGAGACCCAGTACTTC; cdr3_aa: CASSYNSNGETQYF
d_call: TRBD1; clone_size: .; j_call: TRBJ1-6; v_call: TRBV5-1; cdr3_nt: TGCGCCAGCAGCGCTGGACAGGGGAATTCACCCCTCCACTTT; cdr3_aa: CASSAGQGNSPLHF
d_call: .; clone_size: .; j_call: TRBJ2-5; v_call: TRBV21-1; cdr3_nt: TGTGCCAGCAGCAAAGGTCGGGGTTCGACCCAGTACTTC; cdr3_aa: CASSKGRGSTQYF
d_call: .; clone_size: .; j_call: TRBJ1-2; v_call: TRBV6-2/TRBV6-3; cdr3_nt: TGTGCCAGCAGCAGATTGGAACCGGGACAAAATGACTATGGCTACACCTTC; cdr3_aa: CASSRLEPGQNDYGYTF
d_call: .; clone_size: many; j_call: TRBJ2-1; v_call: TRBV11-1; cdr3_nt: TGTGCCAGCAGCCGGTGGGAACAGGCCTACAATGAGCAGTTCTTC; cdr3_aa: CASSRWEQAYNEQFF
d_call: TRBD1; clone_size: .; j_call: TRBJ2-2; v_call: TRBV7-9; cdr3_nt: TGTGCCAGCAGCCACCGGGACAGGGACACCGGGGAGCTGTTTTTT; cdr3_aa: CASSHRDRDTGELFF
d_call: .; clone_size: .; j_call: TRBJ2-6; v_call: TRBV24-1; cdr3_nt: TGTGCCACCAGTGGTGATGTCCCCCCTCTATCTGGGGCCAACGTCCTGACTTTC; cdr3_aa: CATSGDVPPLSGANVLTF
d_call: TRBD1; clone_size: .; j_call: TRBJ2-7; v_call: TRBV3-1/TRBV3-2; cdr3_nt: TGTGCCAGCAGCCAACTCGGGACAGGGGGTTACGAGCAGTACTTC; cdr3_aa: CASSQLGTGGYEQYF
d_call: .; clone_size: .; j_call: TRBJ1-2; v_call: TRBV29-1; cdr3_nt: TGCAGCGATTCGACAGGTCCCCGGTATGGCTACACCTTC; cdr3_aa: CSDSTGPRYGYTF
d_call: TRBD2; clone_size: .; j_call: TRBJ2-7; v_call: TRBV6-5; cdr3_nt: TGTGCCAGCACCGAATTAGCGGGAGTTTCCGAGCAGTACTTC; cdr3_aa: CASTELAGVSEQYF
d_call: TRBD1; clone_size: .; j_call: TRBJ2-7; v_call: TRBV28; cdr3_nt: TGTGCCAGCAGTTTTGGGGACAGGGTTGTGTCCTACGAGCAGTACTTC; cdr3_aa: CASSFGDRVVSYEQYF
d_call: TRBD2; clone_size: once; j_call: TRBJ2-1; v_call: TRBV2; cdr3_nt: TGTGCCAGCTCCCCGGGACTACTTCTCGGTGAGCAGTTCTTC; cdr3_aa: CASSPGLLLGEQFF
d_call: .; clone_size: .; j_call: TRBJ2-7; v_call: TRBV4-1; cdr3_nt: TGCGCCAGCAGCCAAACCCTCCAGGGCCACGAGCAGTACTTC; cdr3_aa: CASSQTLQGHEQYF
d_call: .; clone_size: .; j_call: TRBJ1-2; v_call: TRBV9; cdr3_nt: TGTGCCAGCAGCGTAGGAGGGAGCGACTATGGCTACACCTTC; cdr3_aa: CASSVGGSDYGYTF
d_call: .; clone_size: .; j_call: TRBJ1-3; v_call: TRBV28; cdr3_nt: TGTGCCAGCAGCCCCCAGGGATCTGGAAACACCATATATTTT; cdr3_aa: CASSPQGSGNTIYF
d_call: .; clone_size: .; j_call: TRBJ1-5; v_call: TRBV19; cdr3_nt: TGTGCCAGTAGTATCAAGCACGGGGTGGGTCAGCCCCAGCATTTT; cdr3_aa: CASSIKHGVGQPQHF
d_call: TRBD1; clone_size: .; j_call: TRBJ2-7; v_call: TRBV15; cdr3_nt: TGTGCCACCAGCAGACAAGCCGGGACAGGGTTTTTGGCCTACGAGCAGTACTTC; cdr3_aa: CATSRQAGTGFLAYEQYF
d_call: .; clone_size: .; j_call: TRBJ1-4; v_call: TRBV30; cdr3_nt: TGTGCCTGGAGTACGGGGGGGGAACTGTTTTTT; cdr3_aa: CAWSTGGELFF
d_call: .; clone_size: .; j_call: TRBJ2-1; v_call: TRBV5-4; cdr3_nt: TGTGCCAGCAGCCGGGACACGTACAATGAGCAGTTCTTC; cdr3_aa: CASSRDTYNEQFF
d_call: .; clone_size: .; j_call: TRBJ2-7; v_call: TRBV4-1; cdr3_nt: TGCGCCAGCAGCCAAGAGAGAACGGGAGCAGGGTACGAGCAGTACTTC; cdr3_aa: CASSQERTGAGYEQYF
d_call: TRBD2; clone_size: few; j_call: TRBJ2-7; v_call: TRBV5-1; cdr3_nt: TGCGCCACCAGAACGGCGGGAGGCAACGAGCAGTACTTC; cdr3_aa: CATRTAGGNEQYF
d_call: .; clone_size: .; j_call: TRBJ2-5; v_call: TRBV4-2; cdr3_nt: TGTGCCAGCAGCCAAGATGCACTAGCTATAGAGACCCAGTACTTC; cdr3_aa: CASSQDALAIETQYF
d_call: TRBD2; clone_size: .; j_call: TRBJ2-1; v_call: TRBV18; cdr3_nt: TGTGCCAGCTCACCACGTAGTCCCGCGGGGGATAGCTCCTACAATGAGCAGTTCTTC; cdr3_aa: CASSPRSPAGDSSYNEQFF
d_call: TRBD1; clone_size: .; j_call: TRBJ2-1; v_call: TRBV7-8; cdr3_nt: TGTGCCAGCAGCTTAGGGAGACAGGGCCGGGATGAGCAGTTCTTC; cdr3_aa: CASSLGRQGRDEQFF
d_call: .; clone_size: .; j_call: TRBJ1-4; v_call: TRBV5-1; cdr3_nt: TGCGCCAGCAGCTGGACACCTGCAACTAATGAAAAACTGTTTTTT; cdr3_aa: CASSWTPATNEKLFF
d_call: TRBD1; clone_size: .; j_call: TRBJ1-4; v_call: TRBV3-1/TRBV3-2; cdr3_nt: TGTGCCAGCAGCCAGAGGACAGGGTTAGGGGAAAAACTGTTTTTT; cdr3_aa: CASSQRTGLGEKLFF
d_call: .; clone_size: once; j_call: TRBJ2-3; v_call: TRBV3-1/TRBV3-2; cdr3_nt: TGTGCCAGCAGCCAAGGCGGCCTAAACACAGATACGCAGTATTTT; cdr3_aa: CASSQGGLNTDTQYF
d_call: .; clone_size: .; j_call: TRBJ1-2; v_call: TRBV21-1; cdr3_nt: TGTGCCAGCAGCCCCCGGGGGAGAGGGACCTATGGCTACACCTTC; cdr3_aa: CASSPRGRGTYGYTF
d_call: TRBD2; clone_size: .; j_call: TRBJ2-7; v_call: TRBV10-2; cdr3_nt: TGCGCCAGCAGTGAGCAGCGGGGCTCCTACGAGCAGTACTTC; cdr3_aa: CASSEQRGSYEQYF
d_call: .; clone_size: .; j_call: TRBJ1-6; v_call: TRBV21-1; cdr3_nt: TGTGCCAGCAGCGGGACAGGGTCGGATTCACCCCTCCACTTT; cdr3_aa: CASSGTGSDSPLHF
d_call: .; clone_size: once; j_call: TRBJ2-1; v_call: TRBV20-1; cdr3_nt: TGCAGTGCTAGTCAACAGTTGGCCCCAAATGAGCAGTTCTTC; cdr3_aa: CSASQQLAPNEQFF
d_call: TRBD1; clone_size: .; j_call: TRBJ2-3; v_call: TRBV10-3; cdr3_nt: TGTGCCATCAGTGAGTCGGTCTCAGGGGGCGGAGATACGCAGTATTTT; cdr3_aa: CAISESVSGGGDTQYF
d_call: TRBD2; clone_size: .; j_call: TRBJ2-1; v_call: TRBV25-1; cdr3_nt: TGTGCCAGCAGTGAATTAAGCGGGAGCTCCTACAATGAGCAGTTCTTC; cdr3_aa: CASSELSGSSYNEQFF
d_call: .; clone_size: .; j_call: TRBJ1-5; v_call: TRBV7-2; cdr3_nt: TGTGCCAGCAGCTTAATAGGGGGAGTCAATCAGCCCCAGCATTTT; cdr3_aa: CASSLIGGVNQPQHF
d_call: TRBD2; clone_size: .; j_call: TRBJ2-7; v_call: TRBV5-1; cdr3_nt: TGCGCCAGCAGCTTGTCGGTAGCGGGAATAGACGAGCAGTACTTC; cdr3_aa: CASSLSVAGIDEQYF
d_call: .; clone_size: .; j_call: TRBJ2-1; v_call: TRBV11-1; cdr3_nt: TGTGCCAGCAGCTTTCAAAACAATGAGCAGTTCTTC; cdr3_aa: CASSFQNNEQFF
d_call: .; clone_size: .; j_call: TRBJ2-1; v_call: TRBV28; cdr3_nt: TGTGCCAGCAGTTTCTCAGGGGTCGGGAACAATGAGCAGTTCTTC; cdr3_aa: CASSFSGVGNNEQFF
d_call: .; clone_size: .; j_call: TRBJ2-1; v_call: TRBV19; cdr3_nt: TGTGCCAGTACCATGGGAGAAAACAATGAGCAGTTCTTC; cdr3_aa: CASTMGENNEQFF
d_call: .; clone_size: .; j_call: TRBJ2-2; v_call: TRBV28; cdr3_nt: TGTGCCAGCAGTACGAGCGCGGGACAGAATGTCGCCGGGGAGCTGTTTTTT; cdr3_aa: CASSTSAGQNVAGELFF
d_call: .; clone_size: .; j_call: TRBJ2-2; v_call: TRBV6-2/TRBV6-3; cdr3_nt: TGTGCCAGCAGTTGGTCAGGGTCGAACACCGGGGAGCTGTTTTTT; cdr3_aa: CASSWSGSNTGELFF
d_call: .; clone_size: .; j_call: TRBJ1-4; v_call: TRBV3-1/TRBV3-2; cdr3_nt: TGTGCCAGCAGCCACTCTAATGAAAAACTGTTTTTT; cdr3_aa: CASSHSNEKLFF
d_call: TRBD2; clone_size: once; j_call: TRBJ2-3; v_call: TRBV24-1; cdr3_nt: TGTGCCACCAGTGATCTAGCGGGAGCAGATACGCAGTATTTT; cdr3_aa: CATSDLAGADTQYF
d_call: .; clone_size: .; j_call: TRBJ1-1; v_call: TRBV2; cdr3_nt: TGTGCCAGCAGTGAAAGGGTGGGGGCCACTGAAGCTTTCTTT; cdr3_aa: CASSERVGATEAFF
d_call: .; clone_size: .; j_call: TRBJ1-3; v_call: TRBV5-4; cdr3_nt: TGTGCCAGCAGCTTGGAACAGGGTAACACCATATATTTT; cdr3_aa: CASSLEQGNTIYF
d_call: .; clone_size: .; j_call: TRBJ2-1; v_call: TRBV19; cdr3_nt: TGTGCCAGTATCGGCCAGGGTTCCTACAATGAGCAGTTCTTC; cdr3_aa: CASIGQGSYNEQFF
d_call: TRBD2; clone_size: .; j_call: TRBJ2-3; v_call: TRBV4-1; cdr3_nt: TGCGCCAGCAGCCAAGATGGGACTAGCGGGAGGACAGATACGCAGTATTTT; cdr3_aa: CASSQDGTSGRTDTQYF
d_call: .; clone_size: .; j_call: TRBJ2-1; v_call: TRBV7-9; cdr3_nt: TGTGCCAGCAGCTCCCGAGCAACTCTCCCACCAGGTGAGCAGTTCTTC; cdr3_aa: CASSSRATLPPGEQFF
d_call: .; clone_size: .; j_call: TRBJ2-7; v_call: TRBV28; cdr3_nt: TGTGCCAGCAGTTTACTGACTGACTACGAGCAGTACTTC; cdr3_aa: CASSLLTDYEQYF
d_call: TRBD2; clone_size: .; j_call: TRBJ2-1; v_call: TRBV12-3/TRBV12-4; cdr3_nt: TGTGCCAGCGGGACTAGCGGGACGAATGAGCAGTTCTTC; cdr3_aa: CASGTSGTNEQFF